The 14 T cell receptor beta chains reported below all come from one sample, sequenced in a study of T cells in Graves' hyperthyroidism and ophthalmopathy. Amplification targeted TCR beta CDR3 regions from RNA transcripts. In the first-round RT-PCR of the TCR CDR3, the HTBI primer set was used. TCRdb processed the multiplex PCR reads anew with MiXCR; each CDR3 protein has one entry. The repertoire holds hundreds of thousands of distinct CDR3 sequences, 35% to 40% seen once, with 8% to 9% in the top ten. Sequencing was carried out using blood. Receptors originate from a man aged 18 to 29 with Graves' hyperthyroidism.

This clonotype was seen at least ten times. The V and J genes are TRBV2 and TRBJ1-3; D remains unclear. V shed 6 bases and J shed 1 base, with 7 bases lying between them. CDR3 size: 13 residues. From germline, CDR1 is SNHLY and CDR2 FYNNEI. The CDR3 loop reads CASRFGSGNTIYF. The CDR3 DNA reads TGTGCCAGCAGGTTCGGATCTGGAAACACCATATATTTT.

The CDR3 is CAREPGRVNQPQHF. The CDR3 nucleotides are TGTGCTAGAGAGCCGGGACGGGTCAATCAGCCCCAGCATTTT. The V call is TRBV7-2, the J call TRBJ1-5; D is possibly TRBD1 (5 bases). CDR3 size: 14 residues. Germline CDR1 and CDR2: SGHTA and FQGNSA.

This chain uses TRBV29-1 with TRBJ2-3; no definite D call. The V gene's germline CDR1 is SQVTM and CDR2 ANQGSEA. Between the trimmed V and J ends, which lost 0 bases and 5 bases, there was a span of 6 bases. CDR3 size: 12 residues. CDR3 sequence reads: CSVEEKIDTQYF. The CDR3 nucleotides read TGCAGCGTTGAAGAGAAGATAGATACGCAGTATTTT.

On this clonotype: This likely comes from a read error, as the CDR3 has no conserved phenylalanine or tryptophan at its end. It is unclear where the CDR3 begins or ends on the DNA, so no DNA is shown, and the CDR3 is as TCRdb lists it. The chain links TRBV10-3 to TRBJ2-2; TRBD1, the table's D call, was not compared with the DNA. The CDR3 totals 16 residues, both ends included. Germline CDR1 and CDR2: ENHRY and SYGVKD. The CDR3 region is CAISLSDSERTPGSGC.

The table lists this clonotype with many counts. The CDR3 region has the DNA TGTGCCAGCAGCGTTGACAGCTATAATTCACCCCTCCACTTT. This translates into CASSVDSYNSPLHF. The V and J genes are TRBV9 and TRBJ1-6; D might be TRBD1 (5 bases). Trimming removed 2 bases at V and 3 bases at J, with 6 bases between. This CDR3 has 14 amino acids. Germline V CDR1 and CDR2: SGDLS, YYNGEE. The whole variable domain, remainder taken from reference TRBV9 and TRBJ1-6, is DSGVTQTPKHLITATGQRVTLRCSPRSGDLSVYWYQQSLDQGLQFLIQYYNGEERAKGNILERFSAQQFPDLHSELNLSSLELGDSALYFCASSVDSYNSPLHFGNGTRLTVT.

The rearrangement links TRBV6-5 to TRBJ2-5; 7 nucleotides agree with TRBD1. Germline V gives CDR1 MNHEY, CDR2 SVGAGI. The trim removed 2 bases at V and 5 bases at J, leaving 5 bases unmatched. This CDR3 has 14 residues. The CDR3 coding sequence is TGTGCCAGCAGTTACCCCCGGGACAGCGAGACCCAGTACTTC. Protein: CASSYPRDSETQYF.

This chain joins TRBV12-3 or TRBV12-4 and TRBJ1-5; D is unresolved. CDR3 length: 14 residues. Trimming left V 3 bases short and J 10 bases short, with 16 bases between. This chain's CDR3 is CASSFAQELEPQHF. The DNA for the CDR3 is TGTGCCAGCAGTTTCGCGCAGGAACTGGAACCCCAGCATTTT.

The chain joins TRBV10-3 to TRBJ2-2, with D possibly matching TRBD2 (5 bases). The CDR3 contains 12 residues. Trimming cost V 10 bases and J 5 bases, with 11 bases left between them. Per germline, CDR1 ENHRY and CDR2 SYGVKD. This chain's CDR3 is CATSGITGELFF. The CDR3 region has the DNA TGTGCCACCAGCGGCATTACCGGGGAGCTGTTTTTT.

This clonotype has just a few counts. V is TRBV12-3 or TRBV12-4 and J is TRBJ1-5; D is undetermined. V shed 2 bases and J shed 2 bases, with 7 bases lying between them. CDR3 length: 14 residues. The CDR3 DNA is TGTGCCAGCAGTTTACGGGTGGGCAATCAGCCCCAGCATTTT. This codes for CASSLRVGNQPQHF.

The chain couples TRBV6-4 to TRBJ1-5; TRBD1 agrees at 9 bases. This CDR3 region has 16 residues. Per the germline V gene, CDR1 is MRHNA and CDR2 is SNTAGT. Germline trimming cut 5 bases from V and 6 bases from J; bases unmatched to any gene: 11. The CDR3 sequence is CASSPGTGLTGQPQHF. The CDR3 DNA is TGTGCCAGCAGTCCCGGGACAGGGCTTACGGGTCAGCCCCAGCATTTT.

The genes are TRBV12-3 or TRBV12-4 and TRBJ1-1; maybe TRBD1 (6 bases). The CDR3 consists of 14 residues. V shed 5 bases and J shed 1 base, with 11 bases lying between them. The CDR3 nucleotides are TGTGCCAGCAGTATGGGACAAACGAACACTGAAGCTTTCTTT. It yields the protein CASSMGQTNTEAFF.

This rearrangement joins TRBV5-6 to TRBJ2-2; D is undetermined. V was cut by 4 bases and J by 3 bases, with 7 bases left in between. The CDR3 spans 13 residues. Germline CDR1 SGHDT, CDR2 YYEEEE. The CDR3 DNA reads as TGTGCCAGCAGCGAGACCTACACCGGGGAGCTGTTTTTT. Protein sequence: CASSETYTGELFF.

This clonotype was seen a few times. The chain employs TRBV12-3 or TRBV12-4 and TRBJ1-3, with 7 nucleotides matching TRBD1. Trimming took 5 bases from V and 3 from J; bases not matched to a gene: 10. This CDR3 is built from 16 residues. DNA of the CDR3: TGTGCCAGCAGTGTACTTATACAGGGGTTTGGAAACACCATATATTTT. This codes for CASSVLIQGFGNTIYF.

This clonotype was observed many times. The chain combines TRBV29-1 with TRBJ2-7; D possibly corresponds to TRBD1 (5 bases). Looked up from germline, CDR1 is SQVTM and CDR2 is ANQGSEA. Trimming shortened V by 5 bases and J by 7 bases, and 15 bases separated the two germline ends. This CDR3 contains 12 residues. The CDR3 nucleotides are TGCAGCGTTAACACAGGAGCGTGGGAGCAGTACTTC. Translating it yields CSVNTGAWEQYF.